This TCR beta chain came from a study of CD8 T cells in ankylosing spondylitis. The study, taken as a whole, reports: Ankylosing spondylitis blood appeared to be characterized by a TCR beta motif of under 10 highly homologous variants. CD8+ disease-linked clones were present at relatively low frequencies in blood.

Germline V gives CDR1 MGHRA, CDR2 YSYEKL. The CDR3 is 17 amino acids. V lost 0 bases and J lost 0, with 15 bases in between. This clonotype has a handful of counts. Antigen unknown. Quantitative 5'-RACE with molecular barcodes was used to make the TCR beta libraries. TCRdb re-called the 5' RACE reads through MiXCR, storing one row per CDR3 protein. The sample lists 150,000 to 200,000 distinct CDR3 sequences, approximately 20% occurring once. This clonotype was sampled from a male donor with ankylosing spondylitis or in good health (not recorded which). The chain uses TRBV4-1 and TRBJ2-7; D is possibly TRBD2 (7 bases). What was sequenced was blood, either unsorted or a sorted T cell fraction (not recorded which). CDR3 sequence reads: CASSQDRGGGVSYEQYF. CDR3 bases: TGCGCCAGCAGCCAAGATCGTGGAGGGGGGGTCTCCTACGAGCAGTACTTC.